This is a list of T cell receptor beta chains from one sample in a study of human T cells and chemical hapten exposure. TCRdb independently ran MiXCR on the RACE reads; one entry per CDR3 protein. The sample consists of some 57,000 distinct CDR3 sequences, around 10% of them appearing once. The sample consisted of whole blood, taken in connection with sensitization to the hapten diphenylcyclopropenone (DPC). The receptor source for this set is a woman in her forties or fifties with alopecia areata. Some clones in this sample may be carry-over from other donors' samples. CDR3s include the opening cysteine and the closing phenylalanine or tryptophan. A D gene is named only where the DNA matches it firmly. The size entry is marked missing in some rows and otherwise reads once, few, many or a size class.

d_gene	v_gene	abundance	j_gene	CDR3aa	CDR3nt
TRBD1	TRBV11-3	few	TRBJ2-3	CASSQRQGVPSDTQYF	TGTGCCAGCAGCCAGAGACAGGGGGTACCCTCAGATACGCAGTATTTT
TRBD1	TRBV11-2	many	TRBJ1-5	CASSLGTGDGNQPQHF	TGTGCCAGCAGCTTAGGGACAGGGGATGGCAATCAGCCCCAGCATTTT
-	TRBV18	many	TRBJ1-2	CASSPLGWETNYGYTF	TGTGCCAGCTCACCACTTGGGTGGGAGACTAACTATGGCTACACCTTC
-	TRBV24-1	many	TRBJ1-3	CATSDLGVPRQAAGNTIYF	TGTGCCACCAGTGATTTGGGAGTCCCCCGACAGGCGGCTGGAAACACCATATATTTT
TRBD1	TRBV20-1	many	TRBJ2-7	CSAREWGQGTYEQYF	TGCAGTGCTAGAGAGTGGGGACAGGGGACCTACGAGCAGTACTTC
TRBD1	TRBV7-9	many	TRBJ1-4	CASRTSGTGGGKLFF	TGTGCCAGCAGAACGTCCGGGACAGGGGGCGGTAAACTGTTTTTT
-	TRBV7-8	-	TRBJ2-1	CASSYSGTSYNEQFF	TGTGCCAGCAGTTATAGCGGTACATCCTACAATGAGCAGTTCTTC
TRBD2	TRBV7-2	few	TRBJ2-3	CASSLRLAGGVTDTQYF	TGTGCCAGCAGCTTAAGACTAGCGGGAGGTGTGACAGATACGCAGTATTTT
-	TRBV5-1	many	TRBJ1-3	CASSSAQGLYSGNTIYF	TGCGCCAGCAGCTCCGCTCAAGGACTGTACTCTGGAAACACCATATATTTT
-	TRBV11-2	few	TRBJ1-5	CASSLGGPINQPQHF	TGTGCCAGCAGCTTAGGTGGACCCATTAATCAGCCCCAGCATTTT
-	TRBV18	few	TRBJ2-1	CASRQGNNEQFF	TGTGCCAGCAGGCAGGGAAACAATGAGCAGTTCTTC
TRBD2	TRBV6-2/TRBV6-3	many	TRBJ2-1	CASSPGSGGIFF	TGTGCCAGCAGCCCTGGGAGCGGGGGCATCTTCTTC
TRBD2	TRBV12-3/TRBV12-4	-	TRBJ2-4	CASSLIPTSGEDKNIQYF	TGTGCCAGCAGTTTAATCCCGACTAGCGGCGAAGACAAAAACATTCAGTACTTC
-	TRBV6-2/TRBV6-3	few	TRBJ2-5	CASSTTSQETQYF	TGTGCCAGCAGCACGACTAGCCAAGAGACCCAGTACTTC
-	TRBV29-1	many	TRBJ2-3	CSVNRARDTQYF	TGCAGCGTTAACCGGGCACGGGATACGCAGTATTTT
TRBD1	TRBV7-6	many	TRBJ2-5	CASSFLDRDQETQYF	TGTGCCAGCAGCTTCCTTGACAGGGACCAAGAGACCCAGTACTTC
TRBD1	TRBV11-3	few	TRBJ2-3	CASSSGQGTSTDTQYF	TGTGCCAGCAGCTCCGGACAGGGGACTAGCACAGATACGCAGTATTTT
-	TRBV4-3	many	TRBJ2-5	CASSPLGDQETQYF	TGCGCCAGCAGCCCCCTGGGCGATCAAGAGACCCAGTACTTC
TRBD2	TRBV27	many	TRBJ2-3	CASSLLRASGPDTQYF	TGTGCCAGCAGTTTATTAAGGGCTAGCGGCCCGGATACGCAGTATTTT
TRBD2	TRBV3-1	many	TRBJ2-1	CASSYPRLAVTPGPSSYNEQFF	TGTGCCAGCAGCTACCCGCGACTAGCGGTAACCCCAGGGCCTAGCTCCTACAATGAGCAGTTCTTC
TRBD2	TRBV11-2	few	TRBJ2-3	CASSPGLKITDTQYF	TGTGCCAGCAGCCCGGGACTAAAAATCACAGATACGCAGTATTTT
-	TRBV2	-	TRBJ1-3	CASRPLSGNTIYF	TGTGCCAGCAGGCCGCTTTCTGGAAACACCATATATTTT
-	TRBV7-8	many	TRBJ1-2	CASSLRGNSNYGYTF	TGTGCCAGCAGCTTAAGGGGAAACTCTAACTATGGCTACACCTTC
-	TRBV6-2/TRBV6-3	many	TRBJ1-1	CASSYSSFAEAFF	TGTGCCAGCAGTTACTCCTCGTTTGCTGAAGCTTTCTTT
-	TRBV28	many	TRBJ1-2	CASSGPQGNYGYTF	TGTGCCAGCAGTGGCCCCCAGGGGAACTATGGCTACACCTTC
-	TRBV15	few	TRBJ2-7	CATSSGHSSYEQYF	TGTGCCACCAGCAGTGGACACAGCTCCTACGAGCAGTACTTC
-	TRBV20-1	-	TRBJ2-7	CSASPGSGGLSYEQYF	TGCAGTGCTAGCCCCGGGAGCGGAGGGCTCTCCTACGAGCAGTACTTC
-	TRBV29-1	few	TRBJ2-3	CSVGEDTQYF	TGCAGCGTTGGGGAGGATACGCAGTATTTT
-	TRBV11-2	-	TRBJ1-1	CASSPRTAENTEAFF	TGTGCCAGCAGCCCTAGGACCGCCGAGAACACTGAAGCTTTCTTT
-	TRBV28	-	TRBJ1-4	CASSPALGQFNEKLFF	TGTGCCAGCAGTCCCGCGCTTGGGCAGTTTAATGAAAAACTGTTTTTT
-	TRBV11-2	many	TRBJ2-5	CASSFGGLETQYF	TGTGCCAGCAGCTTTGGCGGCTTAGAGACCCAGTACTTC
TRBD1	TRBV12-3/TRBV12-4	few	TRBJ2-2	CASSFTGTGNTGELFF	TGTGCCAGCAGTTTTACCGGGACAGGGAACACCGGGGAGCTGTTTTTT
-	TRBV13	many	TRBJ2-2	CASSFPTASNTGELFF	TGTGCCAGCAGCTTTCCGACAGCTTCGAACACCGGGGAGCTGTTTTTT
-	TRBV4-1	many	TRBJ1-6	CASSQRMGVRDSPLHF	TGCGCCAGCAGCCAAAGGATGGGGGTGAGGGATTCACCCCTCCACTTT